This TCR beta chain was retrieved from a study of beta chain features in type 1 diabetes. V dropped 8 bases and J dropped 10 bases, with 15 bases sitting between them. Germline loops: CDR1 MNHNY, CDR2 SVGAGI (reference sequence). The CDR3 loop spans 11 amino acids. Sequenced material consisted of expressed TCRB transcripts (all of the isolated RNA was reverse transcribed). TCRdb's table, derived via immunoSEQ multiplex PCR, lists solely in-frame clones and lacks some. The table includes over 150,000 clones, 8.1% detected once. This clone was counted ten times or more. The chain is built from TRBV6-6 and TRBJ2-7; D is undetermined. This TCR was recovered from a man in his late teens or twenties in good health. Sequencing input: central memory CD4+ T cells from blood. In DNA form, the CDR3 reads TGTGCCAGCCGAAATACGGGTACCCAGTACTTC. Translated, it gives CASRNTGTQYF.